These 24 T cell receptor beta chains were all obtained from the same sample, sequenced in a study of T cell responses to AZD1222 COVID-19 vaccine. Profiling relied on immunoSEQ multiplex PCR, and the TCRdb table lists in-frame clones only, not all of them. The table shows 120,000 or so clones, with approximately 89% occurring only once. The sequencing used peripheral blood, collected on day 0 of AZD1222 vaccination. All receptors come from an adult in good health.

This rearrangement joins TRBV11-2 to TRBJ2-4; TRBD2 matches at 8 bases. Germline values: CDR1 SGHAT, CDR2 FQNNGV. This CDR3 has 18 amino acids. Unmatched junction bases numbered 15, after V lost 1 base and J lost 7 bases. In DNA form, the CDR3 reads TGTGCCAGCAGCTTAGTTTTCGGGGGGTCTAGCGGGCGGAACATTCAGTACTTC. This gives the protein CASSLVFGGSSGRNIQYF.

CDR3 region: CAIAWAAYGYTF. CDR3 DNA: TGTGCCATCGCTTGGGCAGCCTATGGCTACACCTTC. J is TRBJ1-2 and V is TRBV28; D ambiguous. Trimming shortened V by 10 bases and J by 4 bases, and 13 bases separated the two germline ends. The length of the CDR3 is 12 residues. Looked up from germline, CDR1 is MDHEN and CDR2 is SYDVKM.

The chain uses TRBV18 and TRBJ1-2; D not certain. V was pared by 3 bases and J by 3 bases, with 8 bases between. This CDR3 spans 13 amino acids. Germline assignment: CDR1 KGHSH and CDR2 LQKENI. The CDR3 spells CASSPDEYYGYTF. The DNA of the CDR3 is TGTGCCAGCTCACCCGACGAGTACTATGGCTACACCTTC.

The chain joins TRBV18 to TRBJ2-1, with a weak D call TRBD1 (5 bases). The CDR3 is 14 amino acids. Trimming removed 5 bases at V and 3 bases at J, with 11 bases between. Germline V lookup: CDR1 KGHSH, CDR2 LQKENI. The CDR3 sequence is CASSVGQGYNEQFF. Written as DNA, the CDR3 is TGTGCCAGCTCAGTCGGGCAGGGCTACAATGAGCAGTTCTTC.

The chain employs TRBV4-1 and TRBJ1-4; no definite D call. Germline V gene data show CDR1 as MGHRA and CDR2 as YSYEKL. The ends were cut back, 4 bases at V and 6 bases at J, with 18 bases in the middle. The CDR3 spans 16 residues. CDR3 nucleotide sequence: TGCGCCAGCAGCCGACTTACATCAGCCCAGGATGAAAAACTGTTTTTT. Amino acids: CASSRLTSAQDEKLFF.

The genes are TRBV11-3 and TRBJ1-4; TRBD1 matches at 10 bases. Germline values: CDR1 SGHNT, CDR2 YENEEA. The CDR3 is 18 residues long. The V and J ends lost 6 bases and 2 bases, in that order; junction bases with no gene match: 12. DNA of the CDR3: TGTGCCAGCAGTCCCTCCTACGGGACAGGGGCTACTAATGAAAAACTGTTTTTT. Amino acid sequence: CASSPSYGTGATNEKLFF.

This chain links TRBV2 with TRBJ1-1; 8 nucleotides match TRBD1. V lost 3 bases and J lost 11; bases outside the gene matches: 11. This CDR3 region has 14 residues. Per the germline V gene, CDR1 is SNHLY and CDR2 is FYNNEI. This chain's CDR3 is CASSERTGRALAFF. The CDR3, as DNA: TGTGCCAGCAGTGAGAGGACAGGGCGCGCTCTTGCTTTCTTT.

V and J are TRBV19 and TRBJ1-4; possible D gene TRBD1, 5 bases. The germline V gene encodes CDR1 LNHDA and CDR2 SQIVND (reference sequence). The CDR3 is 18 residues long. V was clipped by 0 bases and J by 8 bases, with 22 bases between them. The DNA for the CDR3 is TGTGCCAGTAGTATAGAGAGGGGACGGGACGATTATCGGGAAAAACTGTTTTTT. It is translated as CASSIERGRDDYREKLFF.

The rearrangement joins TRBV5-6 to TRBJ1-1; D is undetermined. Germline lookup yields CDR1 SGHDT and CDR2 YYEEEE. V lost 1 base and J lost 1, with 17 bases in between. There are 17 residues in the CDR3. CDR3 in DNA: TGTGCCAGCAGCTTGTGGCGCAATCGGGGAGAGAACACTGAAGCTTTCTTT. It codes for CASSLWRNRGENTEAFF.

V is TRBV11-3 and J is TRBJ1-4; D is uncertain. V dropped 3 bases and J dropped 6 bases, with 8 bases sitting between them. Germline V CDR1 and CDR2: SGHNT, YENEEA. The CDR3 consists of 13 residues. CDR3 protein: CASSFQSDEKLFF. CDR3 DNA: TGTGCCAGCAGCTTCCAGTCTGATGAAAAACTGTTTTTT.

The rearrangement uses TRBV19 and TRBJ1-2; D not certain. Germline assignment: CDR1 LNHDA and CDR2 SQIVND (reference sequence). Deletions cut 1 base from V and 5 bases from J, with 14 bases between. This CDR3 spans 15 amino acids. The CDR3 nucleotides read TGTGCCAGTAGTATAGGTGGTCAGATACCTTATGGCTACACCTTC. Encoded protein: CASSIGGQIPYGYTF.

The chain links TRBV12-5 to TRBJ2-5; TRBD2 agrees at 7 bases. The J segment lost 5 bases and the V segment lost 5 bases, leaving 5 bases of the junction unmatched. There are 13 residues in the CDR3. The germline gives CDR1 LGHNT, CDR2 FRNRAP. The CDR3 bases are TGTGCTAGTGGTCCCCTGGGGGGGGAGACCCAGTACTTC. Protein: CASGPLGGETQYF.

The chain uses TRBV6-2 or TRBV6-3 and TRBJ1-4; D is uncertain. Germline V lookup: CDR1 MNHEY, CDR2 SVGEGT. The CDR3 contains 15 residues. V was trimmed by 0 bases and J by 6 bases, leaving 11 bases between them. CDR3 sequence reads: CASSYSVGSYEKLFF. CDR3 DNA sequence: TGTGCCAGCAGTTACTCGGTGGGCAGTTATGAAAAACTGTTTTTT.

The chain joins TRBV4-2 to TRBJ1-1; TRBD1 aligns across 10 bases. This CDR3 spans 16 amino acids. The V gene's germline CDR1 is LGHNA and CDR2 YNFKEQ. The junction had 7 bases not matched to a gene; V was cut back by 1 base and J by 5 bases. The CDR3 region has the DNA TGTGCCAGCAGCCAAGGTACCCGGGACAGGGGTACTGAAGCTTTCTTT. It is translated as CASSQGTRDRGTEAFF.

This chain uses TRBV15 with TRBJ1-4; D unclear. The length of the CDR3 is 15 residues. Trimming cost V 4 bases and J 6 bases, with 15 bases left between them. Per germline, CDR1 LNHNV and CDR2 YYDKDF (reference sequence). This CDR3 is CATSTGTREHEKLFF. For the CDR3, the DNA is TGTGCCACCAGCACAGGCACAAGGGAGCATGAAAAACTGTTTTTT.

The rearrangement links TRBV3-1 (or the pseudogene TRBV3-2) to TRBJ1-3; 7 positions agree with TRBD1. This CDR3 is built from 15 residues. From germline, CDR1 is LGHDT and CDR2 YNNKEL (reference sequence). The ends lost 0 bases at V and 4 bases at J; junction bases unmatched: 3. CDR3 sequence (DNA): TGTGCCAGCAGCCAAGAAGGGGGCACGGGAAACACCATATATTTT. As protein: CASSQEGGTGNTIYF.

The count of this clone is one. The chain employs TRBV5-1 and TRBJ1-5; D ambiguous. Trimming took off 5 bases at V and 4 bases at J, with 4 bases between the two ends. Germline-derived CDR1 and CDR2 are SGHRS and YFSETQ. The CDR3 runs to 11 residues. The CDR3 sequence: CASRSNQPQHF. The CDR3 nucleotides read TGCGCCAGCAGGAGTAATCAGCCCCAGCATTTT.

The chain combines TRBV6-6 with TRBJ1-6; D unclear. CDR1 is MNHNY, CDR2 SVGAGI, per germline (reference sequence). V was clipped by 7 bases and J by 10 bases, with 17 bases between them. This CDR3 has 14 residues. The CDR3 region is CASTLRGEGSPLHF. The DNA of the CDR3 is TGTGCCAGCACCCTCAGAGGTGAGGGATCACCCCTCCACTTT.

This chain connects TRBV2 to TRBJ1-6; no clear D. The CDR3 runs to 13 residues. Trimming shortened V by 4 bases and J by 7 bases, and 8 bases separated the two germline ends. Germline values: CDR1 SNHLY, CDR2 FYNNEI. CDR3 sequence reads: CASSVTGNSPLHF. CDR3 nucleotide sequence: TGTGCCAGCAGTGTTACCGGCAATTCACCCCTCCACTTT.

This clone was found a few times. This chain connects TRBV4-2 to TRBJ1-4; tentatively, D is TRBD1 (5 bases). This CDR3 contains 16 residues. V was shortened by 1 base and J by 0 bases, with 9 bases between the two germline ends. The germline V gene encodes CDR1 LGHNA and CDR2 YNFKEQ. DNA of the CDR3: TGTGCCAGCAGCCAAGGGGGACTGGCAACTAATGAAAAACTGTTTTTT. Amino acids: CASSQGGLATNEKLFF.

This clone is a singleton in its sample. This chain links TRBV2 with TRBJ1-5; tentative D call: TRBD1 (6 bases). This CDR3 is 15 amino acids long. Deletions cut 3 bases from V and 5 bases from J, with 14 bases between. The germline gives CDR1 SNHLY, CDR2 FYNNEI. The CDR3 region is CASSDIGGGYQPQHF. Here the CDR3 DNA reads TGTGCCAGCAGTGACATCGGAGGGGGTTATCAGCCCCAGCATTTT.

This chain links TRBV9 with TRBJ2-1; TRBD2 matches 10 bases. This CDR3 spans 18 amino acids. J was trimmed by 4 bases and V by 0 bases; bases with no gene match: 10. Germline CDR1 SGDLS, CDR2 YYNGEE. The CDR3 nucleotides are TGTGCCAGCAGCGTAGGGGCTGGGGTAGCGGGGGGTTACAATGAGCAGTTCTTC. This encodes CASSVGAGVAGGYNEQFF.

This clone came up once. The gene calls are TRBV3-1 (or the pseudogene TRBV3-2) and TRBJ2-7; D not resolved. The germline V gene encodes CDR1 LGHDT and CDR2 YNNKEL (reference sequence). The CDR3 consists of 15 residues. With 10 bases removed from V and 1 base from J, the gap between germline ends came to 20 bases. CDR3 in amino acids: CATSGSPRSSYEQYF. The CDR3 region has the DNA TGTGCCACCTCCGGAAGTCCCCGATCTTCCTACGAGCAGTACTTC.

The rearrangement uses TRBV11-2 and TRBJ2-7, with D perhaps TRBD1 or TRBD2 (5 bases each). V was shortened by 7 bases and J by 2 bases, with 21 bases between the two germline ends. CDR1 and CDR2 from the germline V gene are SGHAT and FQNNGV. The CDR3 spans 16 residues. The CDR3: CASNQASGRSTYEQYF. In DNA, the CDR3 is TGTGCCAGCAACCAAGCGTCGGGACGGTCAACCTACGAGCAGTACTTC.